This T cell receptor (beta chain) was identified during a study of early T cells in non-severe SARS-CoV-2 infection. With 1 base clipped from V and 0 bases from J, the junction kept 14 bases outside the gene matches. The CDR3 is 20 residues long. Germline assignment: CDR1 MGHRA and CDR2 YSYEKL. At least ten counts were recorded for this clonotype. The antigen remains undetermined. As part of library construction, unique molecular identifiers were attached to individual cDNA molecules. MiXCR was run by TCRdb on the 5' RACE reads, yielding one entry per CDR3 protein. This table holds around 35,000 distinct CDR3 sequences, around 5.8% found once. Overall study findings and caveats: Database matching using VDJdb favored anti-spike CD8 responses, with private and CD4 specificities left missing.

The TCR comes from an adult who was a healthcare worker with PCR-confirmed SARS-CoV-2 infection or an uninfected control (not recorded which). J is TRBJ2-2 and V is TRBV4-1, with 7 bases aligning to TRBD2. The specimen sequenced was whole blood. CDR3 nucleotide sequence: TGCGCCAGCAGCCAAGTGATGAGGGAGGGCCTGAAAGCGAACACCGGGGAGCTGTTTTTT. As protein: CASSQVMREGLKANTGELFF.